This T cell receptor beta chain was obtained from a study of blood T cell repertoires in COVID-19. Turning to the study itself: Whether acute or convalescent, the COVID-19 samples came from the United States, Italy and Spain. Nucleic acid was either cDNA or gDNA, and it came from T cells, B-cell-depleted T cells, or PBMCs.

In the authors' workflow: By means of reference gene primer amplification, nucleated cell counts were estimated. Data came from immunoSEQ multiplex PCR; TCRdb stores just in-frame clones and leaves some out. For V, J and clone size, that table is used; D and trimming come from the DNA. This table has some 30,000 clones, approximately 92% appearing once. CDR1 and CDR2 (germline): KGHDR, SFDVKD. The CDR3 length is 17 residues. Between the trimmed V and J ends, which lost 7 bases and 8 bases, there was a span of 26 bases. The receptor comes from a human donor with acute or convalescent COVID-19. The donor label of this sample is uncertain. Sequencing was carried out using peripheral blood. This chain joins TRBV24-1 and TRBJ2-1; D is perhaps TRBD2 (6 bases). Written as DNA, the CDR3 is TGTGCCACCAGCAAAAGCCGGGGGAGCCGGCGTCCCCATGAGCAGTTCTTC. This translates into CATSKSRGSRRPHEQFF.